Shown below are 15 T cell receptor beta chains from a single sample sequenced in a study of cytomegalovirus exposure and HLA in healthy donors. 60 Vbeta and 13 Jbeta primers were used in PCR. Sequenced by immunoSEQ multiplex PCR; TCRdb stores in-frame clones only, minus some. The sample includes 90,000 to 150,000 clones, roughly 80% seen only once; the top ten take 1.5%. The material sequenced was PBMCs. These receptors originate from a young woman in good health and CMV-seronegative.

The genes are TRBV6-5 and TRBJ1-1; D is uncertain. Germline V gene sequence: CDR1 MNHEY, CDR2 SVGAGI. V gave up 8 bases and J gave up 3 bases, with 13 bases separating them. There are 13 residues in the CDR3. The CDR3 DNA sequence: TGTGCCAGCTTTTATGTACGGGACACTGAAGCTTTCTTT. Translated, it gives CASFYVRDTEAFF.

This clone has just a few counts. V usage is TRBV7-9 and J usage is TRBJ2-6, with TRBD2 as a possible D gene (5 bases). V was pared by 5 bases and J by 0 bases, with 8 bases between. This CDR3 comprises 15 residues. The germline V gene encodes CDR1 SEHNR and CDR2 FQNEAQ (reference sequence). CDR3: CASSAGGSGANVLTF. The CDR3 nucleotides are TGTGCCAGCAGCGCAGGAGGCTCTGGGGCCAACGTCCTGACTTTC.

This clone was seen a handful of times. The chain has TRBV5-1 and TRBJ1-3; a weak D match, TRBD1 (5 bases). The germline V gene has CDR1 SGHRS and CDR2 YFSETQ. The CDR3 is 15 residues long. The V end was cut by 5 bases, the J end by 0 bases, with 12 bases between. This CDR3 is CASRSGAPSGNTIYF. The CDR3 bases are TGCGCCAGCAGAAGTGGGGCTCCCTCTGGAAACACCATATATTTT.

This chain links TRBV2 with TRBJ1-1; no reliable D call. Germline CDR1 is SNHLY and CDR2 is FYNNEI. CDR3 size: 14 residues. Trimming stripped 7 bases from V and 4 bases from J, with 16 bases between. CDR3 residues: CASTELVGGTEAFF. For the CDR3, the DNA is TGTGCCAGCACCGAACTGGTTGGAGGCACTGAAGCTTTCTTT.

This clone was seen only once. CDR3 sequence reads: CASSVAGGQGSEQYF. In DNA, the CDR3 is TGTGCCAGCAGCGTAGCTGGGGGACAGGGTTCCGAGCAGTACTTC. The V and J genes are TRBV9 and TRBJ2-7; 9 positions agree with TRBD1. Germline loops: CDR1 SGDLS, CDR2 YYNGEE. V shed 0 bases, J shed 6 bases, and the junction held 7 bases outside the gene matches. The CDR3 spans 15 residues.

The chain has TRBV4-2 and TRBJ1-1; no clear D gene. This CDR3 comprises 16 residues. In germline, CDR1 is LGHNA, CDR2 YNFKEQ. Deletions cut 3 bases from V and 0 bases from J, with 14 bases between. CDR3 sequence reads: CASSHPLRLLNTEAFF. In nucleotides, the CDR3 is TGTGCCAGCAGCCACCCCCTTCGACTTCTGAACACTGAAGCTTTCTTT.

V is TRBV7-8 and J is TRBJ1-1; the D is unclear. V dropped 1 base and J dropped 4 bases, with 4 bases sitting between them. The CDR3 covers 12 residues. Germline CDR1 reads SGHVS; CDR2 reads FQNEAQ. The CDR3 DNA reads as TGTGCCAGCAGCTTAGTTCGCACTGAAGCTTTCTTT. It codes for CASSLVRTEAFF.

The V gene is TRBV6-1, the J gene TRBJ1-5; D not certain. The CDR3 runs to 13 residues. The germline V gene has CDR1 MNHNS and CDR2 SASEGT. Trimming shortened V by 3 bases and J by 1 base, and 4 bases separated the two germline ends. The CDR3 DNA reads as TGTGCCAGCAGTGACAGAAGCAATCAGCCCCAGCATTTT. Its protein is CASSDRSNQPQHF.

This clone was counted a single time. The chain is built from TRBV11-1 and TRBJ2-1; D may be TRBD2 (6 bases). Germline V gives CDR1 SGHAT, CDR2 FQDESV (reference sequence). With 4 bases removed from V and 5 bases from J, the gap between germline ends came to 15 bases. The CDR3 runs 15 residues. CDR3 residues: CASSYNGGRDNEQFF. The DNA for the CDR3 is TGTGCCAGCAGCTATAACGGGGGTAGGGACAATGAGCAGTTCTTC.

The chain has TRBV7-2 and TRBJ2-2; TRBD1 matches at 7 bases. CDR1 is SGHTA and CDR2 is FQGNSA in the germline V gene. The CDR3 is 16 amino acids. V shed 10 bases and J 4 bases; nucleotides not matched to a gene: 15. The CDR3 reads CATCLVGGAGTGELFF. DNA of the CDR3: TGTGCCACATGCTTGGTAGGGGGCGCGGGCACCGGGGAGCTGTTTTTT.

The chain joins TRBV9 to TRBJ2-7; weak D call: TRBD1 (6 bases). Looked up from germline, CDR1 is SGDLS and CDR2 is YYNGEE. CDR3 length: 14 amino acids. Trimming took 5 bases from V and 5 from J, leaving 17 bases between them. The CDR3 here is CASSKHRVGNEQYF. The CDR3 nucleotides are TGTGCCAGCAGTAAACACAGGGTCGGCAACGAGCAGTACTTC.

Points on this clone: The DNA is left out, because the CDR3 cannot be placed on it with certainty; the CDR3 is given as TCRdb lists it. The chain couples TRBV2 to TRBJ2-7; TRBD2, as called in the table, went unchecked against the DNA. The CDR3 region is 14 residues in length, termini included. Germline V gene data show CDR1 as SNHLY and CDR2 as FYNNEI. The CDR3 loop is CASSSTWGSGAGGF.

In its sample, this clone was seen once. V usage is TRBV30 and J usage is TRBJ2-1, with 8 bases aligning to TRBD1. Germline V lookup: CDR1 GTSNPN, CDR2 SVGIG (reference sequence). The CDR3 is made up of 16 amino acids. Trimming removed 6 bases from V and 0 bases from J; junction bases left unmatched: 10. The CDR3 spells CACPRGGTGSYNEQFF. In nucleotides, the CDR3 is TGTGCCTGCCCCCGAGGGGGGACAGGCTCCTACAATGAGCAGTTCTTC.

The rearrangement links TRBV19 to TRBJ1-5; 7 bases align to TRBD1. The CDR3 is 15 residues long. Germline assignment: CDR1 LNHDA and CDR2 SQIVND (reference sequence). V lost 3 bases and J lost 2; bases outside the gene matches: 4. CDR3: CASSIIGGGNQPQHF. The DNA of the CDR3 is TGTGCCAGTAGTATTATAGGGGGCGGCAATCAGCCCCAGCATTTT.

The rearrangement links TRBV19 to TRBJ2-1; 9 bases match TRBD1. The V gene end was trimmed by 10 bases and the J gene end by 14 bases; junction bases not matched to a gene: 9. The CDR3 contains 11 residues. Germline CDR1 reads LNHDA; CDR2 reads SQIVND (reference sequence). The CDR3 loop reads CATSTGTGKFF. Here the CDR3 DNA reads TGTGCCACCTCAACCGGGACAGGGAAGTTCTTC.